These T cell receptor beta chains were read from a single sample in a study of blood T cell repertoires in COVID-19. Profiled with immunoSEQ multiplex PCR; TCRdb holds only in-frame clones, not every one. The table includes about 300,000 clones, about 85% detected once. Sequencing was done on a sample of peripheral blood. The receptors were gathered from a man aged 18 to 35 with active or convalescent COVID-19. The CDR3 runs from the conserved cysteine through the conserved F or W. The D gene is left open where the match is weak. A row's size may be missing; if present it is once, few, many or a size class.

d_gene	v_gene	abundance	j_gene	CDR3nt	CDR3aa
NA	TRBV15	NA	TRBJ2-5	TGTGCCACCAGCAGAGATCTTGGGAGCGTGGCGACCCAGTACTTC	CATSRDLGSVATQYF
TRBD1	TRBV29-1	few	TRBJ1-1	TGCAGCGTTGAAGATCACGCAGGGGGCACTGAAGCTTTCTTT	CSVEDHAGGTEAFF
TRBD2	TRBV6-5	NA	TRBJ2-7	TGTGCCAGCAGTTACTTAGCGGGGGCCCTTTACGAGCAGTACTTC	CASSYLAGALYEQYF
NA	TRBV7-2	few	TRBJ1-5	TGTGCCAGCAGCTTAGCCCGCGGAGGGAGCAATCAGCCCCAGCATTTT	CASSLARGGSNQPQHF
TRBD2	TRBV28	NA	TRBJ2-3	TGTGCCAGCAGGGGACCGGGACTAGCGGGCTACCCCAGCACAGATACGCAGTATTTT	CASRGPGLAGYPSTDTQYF
NA	TRBV5-1	NA	TRBJ2-3	TGCGCCAGCAGCTTGGACCCCCTAGGCCCTTTTACGCAGTATTTT	CASSLDPLGPFTQYF
TRBD1	TRBV6-1	NA	TRBJ1-2	TGTGCCAGCAGTGACCGGGACAGGGCAGTTGGGGTTGGCTACACCTTC	CASSDRDRAVGVGYTF
TRBD1	TRBV7-2	NA	TRBJ1-2	TGTGCCAGCAGCCAAACGCGACAGGGCTACTATGGCTACACCTTC	CASSQTRQGYYGYTF
TRBD2	TRBV6-5	NA	TRBJ2-1	TGTGCCAGCAGTTACCAGCGGGAGTTTGAGCAGTTCTTC	CASSYQREFEQFF
NA	TRBV6-2/TRBV6-3	once	TRBJ1-2	TGTGCCAGCAGTTATGCCGGGGACTATGGCTACACCTTC	CASSYAGDYGYTF
NA	TRBV5-6	NA	TRBJ2-7	TGTGCCAGCAGCCGAGCGGCCAGGGGCCTTCAGGGGCAGTACTTC	CASSRAARGLQGQYF